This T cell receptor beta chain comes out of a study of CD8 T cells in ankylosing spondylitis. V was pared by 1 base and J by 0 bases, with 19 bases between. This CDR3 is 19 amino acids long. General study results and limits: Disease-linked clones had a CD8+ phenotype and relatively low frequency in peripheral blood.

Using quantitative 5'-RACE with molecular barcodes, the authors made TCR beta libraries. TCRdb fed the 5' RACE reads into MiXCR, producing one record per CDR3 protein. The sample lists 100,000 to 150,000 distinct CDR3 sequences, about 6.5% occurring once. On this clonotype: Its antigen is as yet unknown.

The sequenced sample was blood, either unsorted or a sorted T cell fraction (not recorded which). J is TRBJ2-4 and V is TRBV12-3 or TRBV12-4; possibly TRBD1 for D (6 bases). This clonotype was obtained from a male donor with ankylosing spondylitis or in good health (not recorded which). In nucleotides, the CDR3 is TGTGCCAGCAGTTTAGGCCCCACCCGACAGGCCGGAGCCAAAAACATTCAGTACTTC. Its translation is CASSLGPTRQAGAKNIQYF.